This T cell receptor beta chain was captured by sequencing in a study of T-cell reconstitution after alpha-beta-depleted transplantation in children. Unique molecular identifiers were built into the TCRbeta library. One entry per CDR3 protein results from TCRdb running MiXCR on the PCR reads. This sample has 400,000 to 450,000 distinct CDR3 sequences; 43% occur once, and the top ten carry approximately 30%. V was pared by 7 bases and J by 2 bases, with 13 bases between. The CDR3 spans 13 residues. Germline CDR1 is SGHRS and CDR2 is YFSETQ. Of note for this clonotype: Its antigen is unknown.

General study points: Surviving recipient T cells and thymic progenitors underlay high day-60 TCRbeta diversity in some patients.

This TCR was sampled from a girl aged 2-10 years with aplastic anemia, due to receive a stem cell transplant. Sequencing was performed on PBMCs, taken before TCRalphabeta/CD19-depleted stem cell transplant. The chain couples TRBV5-1 to TRBJ2-7, with a tentative D call TRBD1 (6 bases). This chain's CDR3 is CASRWDNAYEQYF. The DNA for the CDR3 is TGCGCCAGCCGCTGGGACAACGCCTACGAGCAGTACTTC. The full variable domain, in which reference TRBV5-1 and TRBJ2-7 provide the parts outside the CDR3, is KAGVTQTPRYLIKTRGQQVTLSCSPISGHRSVSWYQQTPGQGLQFLFEYFSETQRNKGNFPGRFSGRQFSNSRSEMNVSTLELGDSALYLCASRWDNAYEQYFGPGTRLTVT.